The clone carrying this TCR beta chain has at least ten counts. Measured with immunoSEQ multiplex PCR; TCRdb has only the in-frame clones, and not every one. The sample carries approximately 160,000 clones, 80% recorded once. The sample belongs to a study of blood T cell repertoires in COVID-19. Turning to the study itself: Both acute and convalescent COVID-19 samples were obtained from the United States, Italy and Spain. Nucleic acid was either cDNA or gDNA, and it came from T cells, B-cell-depleted T cells, or PBMCs.

This CDR3 comprises 14 residues. Trimming took 4 bases from V and 4 from J; bases not matched to a gene: 4. Germline lookup yields CDR1 LGHDT and CDR2 YNNKEL (reference sequence). Adults between roughly 18 and 95 years of age took part from 24 US areas. Resolution of symptoms, clearance, or two negative PCRs was present in recovered Cohort 3 donors. The rearrangement links TRBV3-1 (or the pseudogene TRBV3-2) to TRBJ2-5, with 9 bases matching TRBD2. The sequenced sample was PBMCs or T cells enriched from blood (not recorded which). This sequence originates from a man aged 35-49 years who had recovered from COVID-19. In nucleotides, the CDR3 is TGTGCCAGCAGCCGGCGGGGGGGCGTAGAGACCCAGTACTTC. Its translation is CASSRRGGVETQYF.